Below, one TCR beta chain is given with its context. Antigen specificity is unknown. The data belong to a study of T cell responses to AZD1222 COVID-19 vaccine. Libraries were prepared by immunoSEQ multiplex PCR; TCRdb keeps only in-frame clonotypes and omits some of them. Here the sample spans roughly 110,000 clones, roughly 90% being singletons. Overall study findings and caveats: Females outnumbered males among donors, who were mostly white British; clonal diversity was possibly underestimated. Among those given AZD1222, only five or six were seropositive at baseline.

J was trimmed by 3 bases and V by 6 bases; bases with no gene match: 5. CDR3 length: 14 amino acids. CDR1 is MDHEN and CDR2 is SYDVKM in the germline V gene. The V call is TRBV28, the J call TRBJ2-1, with 7 bases fitting TRBD1. The sample consisted of peripheral blood, taken on day 0 of AZD1222 vaccination. This TCR was recovered from an adult in good health. CDR3 bases: TGTGCCAGCAGGATACAGGGGAGCTACAATGAGCAGTTCTTC. This codes for CASRIQGSYNEQFF.